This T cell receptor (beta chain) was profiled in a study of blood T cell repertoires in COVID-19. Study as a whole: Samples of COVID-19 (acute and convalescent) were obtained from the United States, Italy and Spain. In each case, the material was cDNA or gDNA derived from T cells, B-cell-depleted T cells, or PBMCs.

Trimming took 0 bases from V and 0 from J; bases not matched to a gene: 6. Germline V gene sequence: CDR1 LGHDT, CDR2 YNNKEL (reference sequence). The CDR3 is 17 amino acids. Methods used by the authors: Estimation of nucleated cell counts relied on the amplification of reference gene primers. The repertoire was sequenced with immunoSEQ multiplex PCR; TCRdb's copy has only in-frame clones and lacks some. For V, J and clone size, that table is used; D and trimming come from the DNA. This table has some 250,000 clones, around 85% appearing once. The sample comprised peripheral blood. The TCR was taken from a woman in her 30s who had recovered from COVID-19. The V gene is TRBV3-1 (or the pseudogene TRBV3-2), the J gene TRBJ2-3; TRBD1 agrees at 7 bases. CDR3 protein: CASSQDFWDRSTDTQYF. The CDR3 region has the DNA TGTGCCAGCAGCCAAGATTTTTGGGACAGAAGCACAGATACGCAGTATTTT.